Listed here are 8 T cell receptor beta chains from one sample, sequenced in a study of technical replicates of blood from a handful of donors. The method was immunoSEQ multiplex PCR; TCRdb's version includes in-frame clones alone and lacks a portion of them. The sample lists fewer than 85,000 clones; about nine tenths were seen once. Source material: T cells isolated from PBMCs. The source is a human donor in good health.

The chain links TRBV11-2 to TRBJ2-5; 7 positions match TRBD1. Trimming at V came to 5 bases and at J to 2 bases, leaving 2 bases not matched to a gene. CDR3 length: 13 amino acids. CDR1 is SGHAT, CDR2 FQNNGV, per germline. The chain's CDR3 is CASSKGQQETQYF. The DNA for the CDR3 is TGTGCCAGCAGCAAGGGACAGCAAGAGACCCAGTACTTC. Drawing the rest from reference TRBV11-2 and TRBJ2-5, the complete variable domain is EAGVAQSPRYKIIEKRQSVAFWCNPISGHATLYWYQQILGQGPKLLIQFQNNGVVDDSQLPKDRFSAERLKGVDSTLKIQPAKLEDSAVYLCASSKGQQETQYFGPGTRLLVL.

The genes are TRBV30 and TRBJ1-1, with a weak D call TRBD1 (5 bases). The V and J ends lost 5 bases and 0 bases respectively, with 10 bases between them. CDR1 and CDR2 from the germline V gene are GTSNPN and SVGIG (reference sequence). This CDR3 contains 13 residues. CDR3 DNA: TGTGCCTGGTCCATACAGGTGAACACTGAAGCTTTCTTT. Its translation is CAWSIQVNTEAFF.

This chain uses TRBV4-1 with TRBJ2-7; D is possibly TRBD1 (5 bases). The germline gives CDR1 MGHRA, CDR2 YSYEKL. V lost 2 bases to trimming and J lost 0 bases, with 14 bases between them. The CDR3 has 16 residues. The CDR3 protein is CASSQRGLVSSYEQYF. DNA of the CDR3: TGCGCCAGCAGCCAAAGGGGCCTAGTTAGCTCCTACGAGCAGTACTTC.

This clone was seen a handful of times. This same CDR3 is encoded by further DNA sequences in the sample. This chain uses TRBV2 with TRBJ1-1; D gene uncertain. Germline V CDR1 and CDR2: SNHLY, FYNNEI. Trimming removed 7 bases at V and 5 bases at J, with 5 bases between. CDR3 length: 10 residues. As DNA, the CDR3 is TGTGCCAGCATATCGACTGAAGCTTTCTTT. This translates into CASISTEAFF.

CDR3 protein: CAWVGGPVEAFF. As DNA, the CDR3 is TGTGCCTGGGTAGGTGGGCCGGTTGAAGCTTTCTTT. The chain employs TRBV30 and TRBJ1-1; D is undetermined. This CDR3 spans 12 amino acids. Trimming removed 5 bases from V and 7 bases from J, with 14 bases in between. CDR1 is GTSNPN and CDR2 is SVGIG in the germline V gene (reference sequence).

CDR3 amino acids: CAISESRGGDFYEQYF. CDR3 DNA sequence: TGTGCCATCAGTGAGTCGCGGGGAGGTGACTTTTACGAGCAGTACTTC. This chain links TRBV10-3 with TRBJ2-7; D may be TRBD2 (6 bases). Germline CDR1 is ENHRY and CDR2 is SYGVKD. Trimming took 0 bases from V and 4 from J, leaving 16 bases between them. This CDR3 contains 16 residues.

This sequence joins TRBV14 and TRBJ1-2; 7 bases agree with TRBD1. The CDR3 spans 14 residues. Per germline, CDR1 SGHDN and CDR2 FVKESK. The V gene end was trimmed by 1 base and the J gene end by 4 bases; junction bases not matched to a gene: 3. CDR3 sequence reads: CASSQVGTAYGYTF. CDR3 sequence (DNA): TGTGCCAGCAGCCAAGTGGGGACAGCCTATGGCTACACCTTC.

The gene calls are TRBV5-1 and TRBJ2-7; TRBD2 might be the D (5 bases). CDR1 SGHRS and CDR2 YFSETQ come from the germline V gene. CDR3 length equals 15 residues. Trimming took off 2 bases at V and 0 bases at J, with 12 bases between the two ends. CDR3: CASSLWAGISYEQYF. CDR3 in DNA: TGCGCCAGCAGCTTATGGGCGGGCATCTCCTACGAGCAGTACTTC.